This T cell receptor (beta chain) was identified in a study of beta chain features in type 1 diabetes. Study context: Regarding age, gender and cell yields, patients proved similar to healthy donors.

The whole isolated RNA underwent reverse transcription, so sequencing captured expressed TCRB transcripts. TCRdb's copy holds only in-frame clones and misses some; the assay was immunoSEQ multiplex PCR. Of about 290,000 clones in the sample, about 8.5% were seen once. V was cut by 4 bases and J by 0 bases, with 10 bases left in between. Germline V gene lookup returns CDR1 SQVTM and CDR2 ANQGSEA. CDR3 length: 14 residues. This clone was seen at least ten times. The sample consisted of central memory CD4+ T cells from blood. J is TRBJ2-1 and V is TRBV29-1; possibly TRBD2 for D (7 bases). This sequence was found in a woman younger than 30 in good health. The CDR3 loop is CSVVGGVSYNEQFF. CDR3 in DNA: TGCAGCGTTGTAGGGGGGGTCTCCTACAATGAGCAGTTCTTC.